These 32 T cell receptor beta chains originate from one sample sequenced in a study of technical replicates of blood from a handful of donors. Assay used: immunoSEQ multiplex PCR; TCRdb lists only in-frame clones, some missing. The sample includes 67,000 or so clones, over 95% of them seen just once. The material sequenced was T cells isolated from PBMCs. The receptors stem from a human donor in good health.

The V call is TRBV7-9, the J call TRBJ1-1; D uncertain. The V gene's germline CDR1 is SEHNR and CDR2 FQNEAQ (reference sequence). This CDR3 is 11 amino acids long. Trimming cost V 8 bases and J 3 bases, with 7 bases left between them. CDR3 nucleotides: TGTGCCAGCGCGGGCTACACTGAAGCTTTCTTT. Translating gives CASAGYTEAFF.

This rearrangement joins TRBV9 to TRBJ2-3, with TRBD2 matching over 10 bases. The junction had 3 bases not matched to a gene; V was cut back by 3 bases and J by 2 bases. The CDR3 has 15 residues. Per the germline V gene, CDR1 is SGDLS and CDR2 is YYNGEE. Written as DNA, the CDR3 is TGTGCCAGCAGCGCTAGCGGGGGCACCACAGATACGCAGTATTTT. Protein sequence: CASSASGGTTDTQYF.

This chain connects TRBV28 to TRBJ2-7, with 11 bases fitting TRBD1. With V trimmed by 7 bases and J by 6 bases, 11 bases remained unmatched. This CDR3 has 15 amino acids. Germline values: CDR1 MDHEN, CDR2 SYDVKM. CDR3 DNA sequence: TGTGCCAGCAAAACCTTCTGGACAGGGGGCTCCGAGCAGTACTTC. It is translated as CASKTFWTGGSEQYF.

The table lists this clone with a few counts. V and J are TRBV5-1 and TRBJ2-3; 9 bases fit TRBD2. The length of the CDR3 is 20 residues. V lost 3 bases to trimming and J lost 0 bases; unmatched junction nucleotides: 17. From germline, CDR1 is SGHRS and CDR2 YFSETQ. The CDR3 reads CASSSVYVGGGAYSTDTQYF. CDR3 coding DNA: TGCGCCAGCAGCTCCGTTTATGTGGGCGGGGGGGCCTATAGCACAGATACGCAGTATTTT.

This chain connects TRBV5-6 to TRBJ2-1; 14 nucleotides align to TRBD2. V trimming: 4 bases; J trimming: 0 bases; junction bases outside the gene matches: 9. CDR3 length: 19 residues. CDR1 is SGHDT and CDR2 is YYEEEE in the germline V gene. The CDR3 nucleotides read TGTGCCAGCAGCCTGGTCCGGACTAGCGGGGGGAGCTCCTACAATGAGCAGTTCTTC. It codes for CASSLVRTSGGSSYNEQFF.

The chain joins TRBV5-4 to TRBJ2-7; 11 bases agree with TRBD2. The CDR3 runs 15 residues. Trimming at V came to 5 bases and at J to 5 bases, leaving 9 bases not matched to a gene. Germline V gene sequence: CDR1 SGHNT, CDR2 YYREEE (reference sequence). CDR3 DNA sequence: TGTGCCAGCAGTTCCACTAGCGGGAGTTTCGACGAGCAGTACTTC. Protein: CASSSTSGSFDEQYF.

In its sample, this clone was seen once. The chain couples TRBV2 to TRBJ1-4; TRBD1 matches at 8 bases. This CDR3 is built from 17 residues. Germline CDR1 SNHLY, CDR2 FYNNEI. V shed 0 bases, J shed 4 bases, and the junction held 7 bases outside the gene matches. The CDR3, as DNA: TGTGCCAGCAGTGAAGCCTCGGACAGGGTTTATAATGAAAAACTGTTTTTT. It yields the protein CASSEASDRVYNEKLFF.

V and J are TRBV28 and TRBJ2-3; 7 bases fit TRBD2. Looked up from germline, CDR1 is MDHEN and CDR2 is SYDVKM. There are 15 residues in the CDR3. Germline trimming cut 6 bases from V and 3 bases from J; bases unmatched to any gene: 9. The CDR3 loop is CASSPPGGSTDTQYF. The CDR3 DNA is TGTGCCAGCAGCCCGCCTGGCGGGAGTACAGATACGCAGTATTTT. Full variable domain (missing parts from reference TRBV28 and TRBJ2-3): DVKVTQSSRYLVKRTGEKVFLECVQDMDHENMFWYRQDPGLGLRLIYFSYDVKMKEKGDIPEGYSVSREKKERFSLILESASTNQTSMYLCASSPPGGSTDTQYFGPGTRLTVL.

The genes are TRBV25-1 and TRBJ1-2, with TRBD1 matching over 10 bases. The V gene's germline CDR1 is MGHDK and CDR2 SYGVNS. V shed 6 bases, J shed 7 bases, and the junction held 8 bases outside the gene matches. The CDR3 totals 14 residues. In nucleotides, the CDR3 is TGTGCCAGCAGGGTGACAGGGGGCGCGGGTGGCTACACCTTC. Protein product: CASRVTGGAGGYTF.

CDR3 protein: CASRRTGDNEQFF. The DNA for the CDR3 is TGCGCCAGCAGGAGGACAGGGGACAATGAGCAGTTCTTC. V gene TRBV4-1 combines with J gene TRBJ2-1, with TRBD1 identical over 9 bases. V was clipped by 6 bases and J by 5 bases; unmatched bases: 2. The CDR3 length is 13 residues. In germline, CDR1 is MGHRA, CDR2 YSYEKL.

This CDR3 is CASSLGNRGRGETQYF. CDR3 sequence (DNA): TGCGCCAGCAGCTTGGGCAACAGGGGGCGCGGGGAGACCCAGTACTTC. The chain recombines TRBV5-1 with TRBJ2-5; TRBD1 matches at 9 bases. The ends lost 0 bases at V and 5 bases at J; junction bases unmatched: 8. This CDR3 is 16 amino acids long. Looked up from germline, CDR1 is SGHRS and CDR2 is YFSETQ.

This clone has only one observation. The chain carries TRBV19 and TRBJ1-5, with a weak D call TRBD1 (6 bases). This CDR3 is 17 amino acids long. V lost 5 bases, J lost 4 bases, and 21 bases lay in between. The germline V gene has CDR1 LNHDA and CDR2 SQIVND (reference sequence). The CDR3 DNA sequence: TGTGCCAGTAGTTCCGGGCAACAGGGCATTTTGAATCAGCCCCAGCATTTT. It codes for CASSSGQQGILNQPQHF.

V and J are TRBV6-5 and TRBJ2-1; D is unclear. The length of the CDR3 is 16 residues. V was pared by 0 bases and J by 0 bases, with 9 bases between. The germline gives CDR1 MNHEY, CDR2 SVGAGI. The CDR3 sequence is CASSYSSKSSYNEQFF. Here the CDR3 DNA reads TGTGCCAGCAGTTACTCTAGCAAAAGCTCCTACAATGAGCAGTTCTTC.

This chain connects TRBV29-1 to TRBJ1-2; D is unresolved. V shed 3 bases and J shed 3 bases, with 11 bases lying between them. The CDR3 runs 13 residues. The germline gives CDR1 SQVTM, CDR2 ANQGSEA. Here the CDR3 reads CSVDSGIDYGYTF. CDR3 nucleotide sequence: TGCAGCGTTGATTCAGGCATCGACTATGGCTACACCTTC.

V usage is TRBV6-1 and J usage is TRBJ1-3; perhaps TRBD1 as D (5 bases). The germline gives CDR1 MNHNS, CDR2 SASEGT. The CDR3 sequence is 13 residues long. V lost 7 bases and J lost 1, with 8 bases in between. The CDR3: CASKQASGNTIYF. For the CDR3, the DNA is TGTGCCAGCAAACAGGCGTCTGGAAACACCATATATTTT.

The CDR3, as DNA: TGCGCCAGCAGCGGGATAAACAGGGACTACGAGCAGTACTTC. It translates to CASSGINRDYEQYF. V is TRBV5-1 and J is TRBJ2-7, with D perhaps matching TRBD1 (6 bases). V was cut by 4 bases and J by 3 bases, with 14 bases left in between. The germline gives CDR1 SGHRS, CDR2 YFSETQ. This CDR3 spans 14 amino acids.

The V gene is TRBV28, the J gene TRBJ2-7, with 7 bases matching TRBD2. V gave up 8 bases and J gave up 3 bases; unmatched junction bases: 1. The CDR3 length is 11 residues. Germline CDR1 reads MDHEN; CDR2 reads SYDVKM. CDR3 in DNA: TGTGCCAGCGGGAGGGGCTACGAGCAGTACTTC. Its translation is CASGRGYEQYF.

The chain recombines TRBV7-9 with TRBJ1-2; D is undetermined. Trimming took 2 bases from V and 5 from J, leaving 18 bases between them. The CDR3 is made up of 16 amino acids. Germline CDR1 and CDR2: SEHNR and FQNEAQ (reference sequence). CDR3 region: CASSLPNYGINYGYTF. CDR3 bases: TGTGCCAGCAGCTTACCGAACTACGGGATTAATTATGGCTACACCTTC. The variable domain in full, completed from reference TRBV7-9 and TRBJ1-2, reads DTGVSQNPRHKITKRGQNVTFRCDPISEHNRLYWYRQTLGQGPEFLTYFQNEAQLEKSRLLSDRFSAERPKGSFSTLEIQRTEQGDSAMYLCASSLPNYGINYGYTFGSGTRLTVV.

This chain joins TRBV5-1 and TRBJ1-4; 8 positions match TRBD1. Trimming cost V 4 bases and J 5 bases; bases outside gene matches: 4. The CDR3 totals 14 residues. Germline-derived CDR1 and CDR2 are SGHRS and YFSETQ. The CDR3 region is CASSAGGENEKLFF. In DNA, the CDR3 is TGCGCCAGCAGCGCAGGGGGCGAGAATGAAAAACTGTTTTTT.

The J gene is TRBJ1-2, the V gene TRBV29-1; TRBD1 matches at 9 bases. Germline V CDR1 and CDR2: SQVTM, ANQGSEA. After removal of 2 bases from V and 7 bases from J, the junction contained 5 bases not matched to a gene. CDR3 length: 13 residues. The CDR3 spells CSVEPGQGVGYTF. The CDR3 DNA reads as TGCAGCGTTGAACCGGGACAGGGTGTTGGCTACACCTTC.

For the CDR3, the DNA is TGTGCCAGCAGCTTAGATGAGGCAAGCTCCTATAATTCACCCCTCCACTTT. Its protein product is CASSLDEASSYNSPLHF. The chain uses TRBV11-3 and TRBJ1-6; no reliable D call. This CDR3 is built from 17 residues. Between the trimmed V and J ends, which lost 0 bases and 0 bases, there was a span of 9 bases. Per germline, CDR1 SGHNT and CDR2 YENEEA.

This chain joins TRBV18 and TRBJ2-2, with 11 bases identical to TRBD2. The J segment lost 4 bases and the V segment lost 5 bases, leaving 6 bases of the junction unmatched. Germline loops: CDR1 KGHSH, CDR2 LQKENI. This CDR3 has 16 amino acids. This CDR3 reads CASSGGTSGFTGELFF. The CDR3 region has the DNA TGTGCCAGCTCAGGCGGGACTAGCGGTTTCACCGGGGAGCTGTTTTTT.

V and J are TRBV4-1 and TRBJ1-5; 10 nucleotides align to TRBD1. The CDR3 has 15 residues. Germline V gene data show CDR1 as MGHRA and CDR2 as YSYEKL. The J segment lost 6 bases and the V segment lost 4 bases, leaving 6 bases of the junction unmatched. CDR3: CASSLGQGFSQPQHF. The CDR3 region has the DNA TGCGCCAGCAGCCTGGGACAGGGGTTTAGTCAGCCCCAGCATTTT.

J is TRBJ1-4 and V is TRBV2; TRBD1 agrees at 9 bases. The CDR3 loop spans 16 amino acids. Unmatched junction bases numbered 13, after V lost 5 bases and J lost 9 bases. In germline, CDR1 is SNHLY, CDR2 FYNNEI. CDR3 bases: TGTGCCAGCAGTAGACGCGGGACAGGGTATGTGCAAAAACTGTTTTTT. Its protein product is CASSRRGTGYVQKLFF.

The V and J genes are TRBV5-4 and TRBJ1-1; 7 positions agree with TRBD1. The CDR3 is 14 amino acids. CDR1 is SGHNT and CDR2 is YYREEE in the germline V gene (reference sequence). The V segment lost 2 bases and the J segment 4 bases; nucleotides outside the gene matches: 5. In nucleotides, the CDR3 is TGTGCCAGCAGCTTCCCCGGGACAGTCACTGAAGCTTTCTTT. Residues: CASSFPGTVTEAFF.

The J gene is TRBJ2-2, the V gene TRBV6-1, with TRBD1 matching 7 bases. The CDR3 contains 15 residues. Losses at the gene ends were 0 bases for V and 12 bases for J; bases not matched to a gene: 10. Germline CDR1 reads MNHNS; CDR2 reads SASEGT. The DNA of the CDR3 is TGTGCCAGCAGTGAAGCGGGACAGTCGAGGATCAAGCTGTTTTTT. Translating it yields CASSEAGQSRIKLFF.

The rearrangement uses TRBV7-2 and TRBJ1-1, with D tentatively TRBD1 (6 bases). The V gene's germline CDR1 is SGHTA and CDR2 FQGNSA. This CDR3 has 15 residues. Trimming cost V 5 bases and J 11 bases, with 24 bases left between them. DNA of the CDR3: TGTGCCAGCAGCCGTAATGGAGGTTCGCAGGGGATCGCTTTCTTT. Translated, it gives CASSRNGGSQGIAFF.

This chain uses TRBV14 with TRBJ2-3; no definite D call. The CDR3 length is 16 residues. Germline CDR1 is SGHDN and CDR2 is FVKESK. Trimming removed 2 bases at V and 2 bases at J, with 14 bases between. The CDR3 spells CASSQNRAGNTDTQYF. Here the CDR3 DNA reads TGTGCCAGCAGCCAAAATCGTGCAGGAAACACAGATACGCAGTATTTT. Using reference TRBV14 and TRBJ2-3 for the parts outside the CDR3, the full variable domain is EAGVTQFPSHSVIEKGQTVTLRCDPISGHDNLYWYRRVMGKEIKFLLHFVKESKQDESGMPNNRFLAERTGGTYSTLKVQPAELEDSGVYFCASSQNRAGNTDTQYFGPGTRLTVL.

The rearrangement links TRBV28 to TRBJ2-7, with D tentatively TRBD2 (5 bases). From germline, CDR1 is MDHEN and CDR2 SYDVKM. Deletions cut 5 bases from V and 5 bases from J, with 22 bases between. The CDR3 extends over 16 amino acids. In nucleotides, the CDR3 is TGTGCCAGCAGTGGCCCCTGGGAGCGAACCTTGAACGAGCAGTACTTC. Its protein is CASSGPWERTLNEQYF. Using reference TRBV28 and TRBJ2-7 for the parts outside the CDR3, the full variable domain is DVKVTQSSRYLVKRTGEKVFLECVQDMDHENMFWYRQDPGLGLRLIYFSYDVKMKEKGDIPEGYSVSREKKERFSLILESASTNQTSMYLCASSGPWERTLNEQYFGPGTRLTVT.

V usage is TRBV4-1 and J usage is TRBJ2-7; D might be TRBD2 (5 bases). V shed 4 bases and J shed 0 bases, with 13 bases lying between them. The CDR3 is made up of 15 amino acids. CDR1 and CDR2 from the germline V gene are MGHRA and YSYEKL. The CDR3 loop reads CASSPTRAASYEQYF. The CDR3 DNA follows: TGCGCCAGCAGCCCCACTAGGGCAGCCTCCTACGAGCAGTACTTC.

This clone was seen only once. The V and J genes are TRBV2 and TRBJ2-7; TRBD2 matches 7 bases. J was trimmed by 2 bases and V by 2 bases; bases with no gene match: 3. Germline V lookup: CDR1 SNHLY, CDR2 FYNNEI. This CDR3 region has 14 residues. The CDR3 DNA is TGTGCCAGCAGTGAACTAGCGGCCACCTACGAGCAGTACTTC. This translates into CASSELAATYEQYF.

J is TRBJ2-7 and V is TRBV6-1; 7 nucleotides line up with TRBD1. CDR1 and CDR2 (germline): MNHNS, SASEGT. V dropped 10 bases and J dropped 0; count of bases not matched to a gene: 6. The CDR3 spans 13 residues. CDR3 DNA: TGTGCCACCAGGGACAGCTACTCCTACGAGCAGTACTTC. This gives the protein CATRDSYSYEQYF.